The rows below give T cell receptor beta chains drawn from one sample of a study of blood T cell repertoires in COVID-19. Measured with immunoSEQ multiplex PCR; TCRdb has only the in-frame clones, and not every one. The table has roughly 220,000 clones, roughly 88% seen once. Sequenced input: PBMCs or T cells enriched from blood (not recorded which). The receptor source for this set is a woman aged 40 to 49 with acute COVID-19. Both conserved end residues are part of each CDR3. D genes are given only for firm matches. Clone size is given for some rows only: seen once, a few or many times, or a class if the clone is expanded.

V gene	D gene	J gene	clone size	CDR3 DNA	CDR3 protein
TRBV6-1	TRBD1	TRBJ2-4	.	TGTGCCAGCAGTGAAGCGGGGGACAGGGGTGACATTCAGTACTTC	CASSEAGDRGDIQYF
TRBV12-5	.	TRBJ1-2	once	TGTGCTAGTGGGCCGGGATCTAACTATGGCTACACCTTC	CASGPGSNYGYTF
TRBV4-1	.	TRBJ1-5	few	TGCGCCAGCAGCCAAGTCGGGGGAGGCAATCAGCCCCAGCATTTT	CASSQVGGGNQPQHF
TRBV14	.	TRBJ1-1	.	TGTGCCAGCAGCCAAGATGGGGGGATTTTCGGCACTGAAGCTTTCTTT	CASSQDGGIFGTEAFF
TRBV7-8	.	TRBJ1-2	few	TGTGCCAGCAGCCCCATCCACTCTAGTGGGTATGGCTACACCTTC	CASSPIHSSGYGYTF
TRBV6-5	.	TRBJ1-2	.	TGTGCCAGCAGCGACGGGGGGATCTATGGCTACACCTTC	CASSDGGIYGYTF
TRBV27	TRBD1	TRBJ1-6	.	TGTGCCAGCAGTTTATCAGGGGGCAGGTATAATTCACCCCTCCACTTT	CASSLSGGRYNSPLHF
TRBV6-1	TRBD1	TRBJ1-1	.	TGTGCCAGCAGTGAAGCGAGGGGACAGCCTAACGCTCGACAAGAAGCTTTCTTT	CASSEARGQPNARQEAFF
TRBV9	TRBD1	TRBJ2-1	few	TGTGCCAGCAGCCGGATTCAGGGGGCAATGAATGAGCAGTTCTTC	CASSRIQGAMNEQFF
TRBV18	.	TRBJ1-1	.	TGTGCCAGCTCACCGAGGGGGTCAGGTGGGGCTTTCTTT	CASSPRGSGGAFF
TRBV19	.	TRBJ1-1	.	TGTGCCACAGCGACGAACACTGAAGCTTTCTTT	CATATNTEAFF
TRBV29-1	.	TRBJ1-2	.	TGCAGCGTTGAAATAGGGGGCTATGGCTACACCTTC	CSVEIGGYGYTF
TRBV20-1	.	TRBJ1-1	.	TGCAGTGCTAGAGACCAGGAAGCTTTCTTT	CSARDQEAFF
TRBV7-9	TRBD1	TRBJ2-7	few	TGTGCCAGCAGCTCTCGACAGGGGACCTACGAGCAGTACTTC	CASSSRQGTYEQYF
TRBV12-3/TRBV12-4	.	TRBJ2-1	.	TGTGCCAGCAGGCAACAGACATACAATGAGCAGTTCTTC	CASRQQTYNEQFF
TRBV6-6	TRBD1	TRBJ2-2	.	TGTGCCAGCAGTCCTGACAGGGGAGGACTGGCCACCGGGGAGCTGTTTTTT	CASSPDRGGLATGELFF
TRBV9	.	TRBJ1-1	.	TGTGCCAGCTCTGCGGGAGGGGGTACTGAAGCTTTCTTT	CASSAGGGTEAFF
TRBV12-3/TRBV12-4	TRBD1	TRBJ1-2	.	TGTGCCAGCAGTTTTACAGGGGGCGGTGGCTACACCTTC	CASSFTGGGGYTF
TRBV9	TRBD2	TRBJ2-3	.	TGTGCCAGCAGCTCCGGACTAGCGGGGGGACGCACAGATACGCAGTATTTT	CASSSGLAGGRTDTQYF
TRBV2	.	TRBJ1-6	.	TGTGCCAGCAGTGAAGACCTCTATGGTTCACCCCTCCACTTT	CASSEDLYGSPLHF
TRBV5-1	TRBD1	TRBJ1-5	.	TGCGCCAGCAGCCCAGGGACAGGGTTCAATCAGCCCCAGCATTTT	CASSPGTGFNQPQHF
TRBV7-3	TRBD1	TRBJ1-2	.	TGTGCCAGCAGCTTACAGGGGGAGGTTGGCTACACCTTC	CASSLQGEVGYTF
TRBV7-9	.	TRBJ2-1	.	TGTGCCAGCAGCCCGGGGGACGGCAGGGCTAACAATGAGCAGTTCTTC	CASSPGDGRANNEQFF
TRBV6-2/TRBV6-3	TRBD1	TRBJ1-3	.	TGTGCCAGCAGTTACTCGAAGGGGACAGCTGGAAACACCATATATTTT	CASSYSKGTAGNTIYF
TRBV3-1/TRBV3-2	.	TRBJ1-6	.	TGTGCCAGCAGCCAATATCCCGGGATTAATTCACCCCTCCACTTT	CASSQYPGINSPLHF
TRBV6-1	TRBD1	TRBJ1-6	.	TGTGCCAGCAGTGCGAAGGCAGGGGGCCTTTATAATTCACCCCTCCACTTT	CASSAKAGGLYNSPLHF
TRBV6-5	TRBD1	TRBJ1-2	.	TGTGCCAGCAGCCACGACAGGGACTATGGCTACACCTTC	CASSHDRDYGYTF
TRBV25-1	TRBD1	TRBJ2-2	.	TGTGCCAGCAGTGAATCTGCGACAGGGTCTCGAGAGCTGTTTTTT	CASSESATGSRELFF
TRBV28	.	TRBJ2-1	.	TGTGCCAGCAGTCGGGACAATGAGCAGTTCTTC	CASSRDNEQFF
TRBV5-8	.	TRBJ2-3	.	TGTGCCAGCAGACACCGAGGGTCCTTACGCACAGATACGCAGTATTTT	CASRHRGSLRTDTQYF
TRBV5-6	TRBD1	TRBJ1-3	.	TGTGCCAGCAGCCCACTACCGGGACAGGGGTCGGGAAACACCATATATTTT	CASSPLPGQGSGNTIYF
TRBV3-1/TRBV3-2	TRBD1	TRBJ1-1	.	TGTGCCAGCAGCCACAGGGGGGCAGAAGCTTTCTTT	CASSHRGAEAFF
TRBV3-1/TRBV3-2	TRBD2	TRBJ2-1	.	TGTGCCAGCAGCCAGAGCGGGGGGGCCTACAATGAGCAGTTCTTC	CASSQSGGAYNEQFF
TRBV19	.	TRBJ2-1	.	TGTGCCAGTAGTTCTGGGGGCGGAACCCGCGGCAATGAGCAGTTCTTC	CASSSGGGTRGNEQFF
TRBV27	TRBD1	TRBJ1-2	.	TGTGCCAGCAGGCCTTTAATCTTGTCCGGCGCCCGGACAGGGGGCAACTATGGCTACACCTTC	CASRPLILSGARTGGNYGYTF
TRBV19	TRBD1	TRBJ1-5	once	TGTGCCAGTAGTATAGCTTGGACAGGGGCGAGCAATCAGCCCCAGCATTTT	CASSIAWTGASNQPQHF
TRBV2	.	TRBJ2-2	.	TGTGCCAGCAGGGTGACATTCCTCACCGGGGAGCTGTTTTTT	CASRVTFLTGELFF